This TCR beta chain was retrieved from a study of T cell responses to AZD1222 COVID-19 vaccine. Study-level findings and limits: Nearly half of spike-specific TCRs reportedly go after variant regions that carry no mutations. There were mostly white British donors and more females than males, and clonal diversity was possibly underestimated.

From germline, CDR1 is SGHTA and CDR2 FQGNSA. The V end lost 1 base, the J end lost 1 base, and 5 bases lay between the germline ends. The CDR3 length is 15 residues. The data were produced by immunoSEQ multiplex PCR, yet TCRdb's version contains in-frame clones alone and is incomplete. The profile shows under 140,000 clones, 81% of them singletons. This clone was recorded only once. Its matching antigen is unknown. The sample contains more than one DNA sequence encoding this CDR3. This TCR was recovered from an adult in good health. The chain joins TRBV7-2 to TRBJ2-6; D is undetermined. The source was peripheral blood, collected on day 0 of AZD1222 vaccination. The CDR3 loop is CASSLVVSGANVLTF. The CDR3 DNA reads as TGTGCCAGCAGCTTAGTGGTGTCTGGGGCCAACGTCCTGACTTTC.